This T cell receptor (beta chain) was observed in a study of control samples from healthy donors and cancer patients. The V and J ends lost 8 bases and 0 bases respectively, with 8 bases between them. Germline lookup yields CDR1 LNHDA and CDR2 SQIVND (reference sequence). The CDR3 runs 13 residues. Using immunoSEQ multiplex PCR, the repertoire was profiled, and TCRdb retains in-frame clones only, with some absent. The table records approximately 44,000 clones, 70% of them present only once. The chain carries TRBV19 and TRBJ1-3; D gene ambiguous. The TCR sequence derives from a male donor with melanoma. The sequenced sample was formalin-fixed, paraffin-embedded tissue. CDR3 sequence reads: CASSKDSGNTIYF. The CDR3 region has the DNA TGTGCCAGTTCAAAGGACTCTGGAAACACCATATATTTT. Full variable domain (missing parts from reference TRBV19 and TRBJ1-3): DGGITQSPKYLFRKEGQNVTLSCEQNLNHDAMYWYRQDPGQGLRLIYYSQIVNDFQKGDIAEGYSVSREKKESFPLTVTSAQKNPTAFYLCASSKDSGNTIYFGEGSWLTVV.